The clone carrying this TCR beta chain was counted at least ten times. Its antigen remains unidentified. This record belongs to a study of CD8 T cells in ankylosing spondylitis. From germline, CDR1 is SQVTM and CDR2 ANQGSEA. With 8 bases clipped from V and 5 bases from J, the junction kept 10 bases outside the gene matches. The CDR3 length is 13 residues. Study-wide points: Typical of ankylosing spondylitis blood, it appeared, was a TCR beta motif of roughly eight highly homologous variants. Both synovial fluid and blood in reactive arthritis had previously been reported to carry some motif variants.

Using its own MiXCR run on the 5' RACE reads, TCRdb lists one record per CDR3 protein. Found here are under 950,000 distinct CDR3 sequences, around 19% of them singletons; the top ten hold 15% to 20%. The sequenced material came from blood, either unsorted or a sorted T cell fraction (not recorded which). The V call is TRBV29-1, the J call TRBJ2-5; TRBD2 aligns across 8 bases. The receptor's source is a male donor with ankylosing spondylitis. The CDR3 here is CSYQRGQRETQYF. The CDR3 DNA follows: TGCAGCTACCAGCGGGGGCAGCGGGAGACCCAGTACTTC.